This T cell receptor beta chain came from a study of blood T cells in healthy people across ages (dated by TCRdb to about 2015). In terms of the full investigation: In model experiments, roughly one uniquely barcoded TCR beta cDNA molecule per two T cells was captured by template switching. Using deep sequencing normalized with unique cDNA molecular identifiers, the study measured how TCR beta repertoire diversity changes with age. Donors were grouped into four age groups: young (average roughly 15 years), middle-aged (roughly 38), aged (around 60) and long-lived (approximately 81). To avoid experimental bias, donors of different ages were distributed randomly across sequencing lanes. The study analyzed two additional independent replicas of 1 million unique cDNA reads from the same blood draw for two donors, one aged 18 to 30 and one aged 80 or older.

Overall study results and their limits: Since profiling was done on bulk unsorted PBMCs, naive and antigen-experienced compartments could not be conclusively compared. Observed TCR beta diversity per million T cells fell roughly linearly with age, and a significant reduction was already apparent by age about 43. A strong correlation was found between observed TCR beta diversity and the percentage of naive T cells measured by flow cytometry. The long-lived group showed more naive CD4+ T cells, fewer expanded clones and increased TCR diversity than the aged group, suggesting age selection. Donor CMV infection status was unknown, potentially confounding age-related changes in expanded clonotypes. Estimates of total diversity from one million sequenced T cells were regarded as lower bounds and underestimates.

Worth noting for this clonotype: Its antigen specificity is not known. Per-base quality was not reported, and no clone a single base away is much larger than it.

The library relied on 5' RACE. The run used an Illumina HiSeq 2500. A second PCR of about 6 to 11 cycles was performed with a sample-barcoded 5' primer and a J-beta primer mix. A unique molecular identifier was introduced onto each TCR beta cDNA molecule by a template-switch 5' adaptor carrying 12 random nucleotides. Each sample yielded at least 3 million CDR3-containing paired-end reads. The Mint cDNA synthesis kit, primed by a TRBC-specific oligonucleotide, was used to synthesize first-strand cDNA from all RNA. Following uracil-DNA glycosylase treatment, a first 18-cycle PCR with universal primers M1SS and BC2_uni_R was performed on all cDNA. Processing in the source paper ran as follows. For normalization, 1 million high-quality reads, each with a distinct molecular identifier, were randomly selected from each sample. Instead of being binned into consensus sequences, reads that shared molecular identifiers were thrown out. MiTCR, set to a Q25 quality threshold and the strictest error-elimination algorithm, was used for CDR3 identification, clonotype clustering and error correction. A nonparametric unseen species model using Euler transformation provided a lower-bound estimate of total TCR beta diversity. TCRdb passed the public sequencing reads through fastp at Q25 and MiXCR, retaining productive beta sequences. Merged by CDR3 protein, the rows form single entries marked with the most common genes and DNA. For this entry, the V and J calls and clone size follow TCRdb and not the study's own pipeline. In all, the sample holds around 990,000 distinct CDR3 sequences, and more than 30% of those were seen once. Clones ranked in the top ten supply approximately 14% of the sample.

Systemically healthy Caucasian individuals from Russia, approximately 39 in total and aged about 6 to 95 years, were included as donors. Each donor gave ten milliliters of peripheral blood, drawn into EDTA-treated Vacutainer tubes. PBMCs were isolated by Ficoll-Paque density-gradient centrifugation, with at least 7 million obtained per sample. Total RNA was extracted from PBMCs with Trizol reagent, with at least 6 micrograms obtained per sample. The percentages of naive CD45RAhigh/CD27high T cells were determined by flow cytometry on a PBMC aliquot from every donor. The receptor comes from a young man in good health. The sequenced sample was blood.

The CDR3 here reads CSALGTLEEAFF. The nucleotide sequence reads as follows: TGCAGTGCCCTGGGGACCTTAGAAGAAGCTTTCTTT. This receptor chain uses TRBV20-1 and TRBJ1-1, with a tentative D gene TRBD1 over 5 matching bases. CDR1 DFQATT and CDR2 SNEGSKA were looked up in the germline V gene (reference sequence). From the cysteine up to the phenylalanine, the CDR3 has a length of 12 residues. CDR3 DNA only is kept here, 36 bases in frame from base 1. The junction carries 16 bases between V and J, which are trimmed by 6 bases and 8 bases respectively.